This T cell receptor beta chain comes out of a study of blood T cells in healthy people across ages. Findings of the study overall: PBMC samples, being unsorted, prevented any conclusive comparison of naive and antigen-experienced cells. Long-lived and aged donors differed, with more naive CD4+ cells and higher diversity in the long-lived.

Germline-derived CDR1 and CDR2 are SNHLY and FYNNEI. V lost 10 bases, J lost 4 bases, and 19 bases lay in between. CDR3 length: 14 amino acids. Per sample, no less than 5 micrograms of total RNA were extracted. This clonotype was seen a few times. Its matching antigen is unknown. Combining a sample-barcoded 5' primer with a J-beta primer mix, a second PCR ran for about 7 to 11 cycles. Each single sample gave us at least 2.5 million CDR3-containing paired-end reads. Each CDR3 protein gets one entry after TCRdb re-called the 5' RACE reads with MiXCR. The sample lists about 730,000 distinct CDR3 sequences, 43% occurring once.

The chain couples TRBV2 to TRBJ1-2; D is possibly TRBD1 (5 bases). Sequenced: blood. This receptor was obtained from a woman aged 55-75 years in good health. The CDR3 DNA reads as TGTGCCACCCGGGGTGGAGGGGACGGCTATGGCTACACCTTC. This codes for CATRGGGDGYGYTF.